Below, 15 T cell receptor beta chains from the same sample are listed, as sequenced in a study of T cell responses to AZD1222 COVID-19 vaccine. TCRdb keeps only in-frame clones here, not all; method: immunoSEQ multiplex PCR. The sample has around 120,000 clones; roughly nine tenths are singletons. Here the sequenced sample was peripheral blood, taken on day 0 of AZD1222 vaccination. All receptors come from an adult in good health.

The chain recombines TRBV19 with TRBJ1-5, with unresolved D. This CDR3 has 16 residues. Germline CDR1 and CDR2: LNHDA and SQIVND (reference sequence). Trimming took 3 bases from V and 2 from J, leaving 14 bases between them. The CDR3 bases are TGTGCCAGTAGTATGTTAGAAGGCGGGGGCAATCAGCCCCAGCATTTT. It yields the protein CASSMLEGGGNQPQHF.

The gene calls are TRBV10-3 and TRBJ2-3; D call uncertain. Looked up from germline, CDR1 is ENHRY and CDR2 is SYGVKD. This CDR3 has 13 residues. Deletions cut 3 bases from V and 0 bases from J, with 4 bases between. The CDR3 sequence: CAISDHSTDTQYF. CDR3 nucleotide sequence: TGTGCCATCAGTGATCATAGCACAGATACGCAGTATTTT.

V gene TRBV27 combines with J gene TRBJ2-7; 8 bases map to TRBD1. Germline V gene data show CDR1 as MNHEY and CDR2 as SMNVEV (reference sequence). V lost 3 bases, J lost 3 bases, and 4 bases stayed unmatched. This CDR3 is built from 14 residues. The CDR3 protein is CASSFNGQGYEQYF. The CDR3 DNA reads as TGTGCCAGCAGTTTCAACGGACAGGGCTACGAGCAGTACTTC.

This clone is a singleton in its sample. This chain uses TRBV19 with TRBJ1-2, with D possibly TRBD1 on 5 matching bases. V was pared by 7 bases and J by 2 bases, with 14 bases between. The CDR3 contains 14 residues. CDR1 and CDR2 (germline): LNHDA, SQIVND (reference sequence). CDR3 coding DNA: TGTGCCAGTACCCTTCTCTCAGGGAACTATGGCTACACCTTC. This translates into CASTLLSGNYGYTF.

The rearrangement links TRBV19 to TRBJ2-4; D remains ambiguous. The CDR3 runs 13 residues. The germline V gene encodes CDR1 LNHDA and CDR2 SQIVND (reference sequence). V was clipped by 0 bases and J by 8 bases, with 8 bases between them. The DNA for the CDR3 is TGTGCCAGTAGTATAGATCCAGAGGACATTCAGTACTTC. Protein sequence: CASSIDPEDIQYF.

This sequence joins TRBV7-6 and TRBJ2-2; unclear D gene. The V gene lost 5 bases and the J gene lost 3 bases, with 16 bases spanning the gap. The CDR3 is made up of 16 amino acids. Germline V CDR1 and CDR2: SGHVS, FNYEAQ. CDR3 coding DNA: TGTGCCAGCAGCCCACCGGGTCGGCCTTACACCGGGGAGCTGTTTTTT. It translates to CASSPPGRPYTGELFF.

The CDR3 loop reads CASSRGSGAPIEKLFF. The CDR3 DNA is TGTGCCAGCAGCAGGGGGTCGGGCGCTCCCATTGAAAAACTGTTTTTT. The chain has TRBV21-1 and TRBJ1-4. TRBV21-1 is a documented pseudogene. The CDR3 length is 16 residues.

This chain links TRBV6-5 with TRBJ2-6, with a possible D match to TRBD2 (6 bases). Germline V gene lookup returns CDR1 MNHEY and CDR2 SVGAGI. The V end was cut by 6 bases, the J end by 3 bases, with 12 bases between. The CDR3 has 15 residues. The chain's CDR3 is CASSRDWSGANVLTF. The CDR3 nucleotides read TGTGCCAGCAGCAGGGACTGGAGTGGGGCCAACGTCCTGACTTTC.

V and J are TRBV9 and TRBJ1-4; D is unresolved. The CDR3 loop spans 15 amino acids. V lost 0 bases to trimming and J lost 7 bases, with 13 bases between them. Germline V gene lookup returns CDR1 SGDLS and CDR2 YYNGEE. The CDR3 is CASSVAGGQVEKLFF. CDR3 nucleotides: TGTGCCAGCAGCGTAGCTGGTGGGCAGGTTGAAAAACTGTTTTTT.

This clone was seen more than once but under ten times. The sample carries other DNA sequences with the same CDR3. The chain combines TRBV6-6 with TRBJ1-2; TRBD1 matches at 8 bases. Germline CDR1 reads MNHNY; CDR2 reads SVGAGI (reference sequence). J lost 4 bases, V lost 3 bases, and 4 bases had no gene match. The CDR3 extends over 14 amino acids. The chain's CDR3 is CASSYSTGGYGYTF. CDR3 sequence (DNA): TGTGCCAGCAGTTATAGTACAGGGGGCTATGGCTACACCTTC.

This rearrangement joins TRBV7-9 to TRBJ2-4; tentative D call: TRBD2 (5 bases). This CDR3 has 14 residues. Trimming pared 1 base from V and 6 bases from J, leaving 10 bases between. The V gene's germline CDR1 is SEHNR and CDR2 FQNEAQ (reference sequence). The CDR3 nucleotides read TGTGCCAGCAGCTTAGATTGGGAGCGAAACATTCAGTACTTC. It is translated as CASSLDWERNIQYF.

The chain employs TRBV2 and TRBJ1-3; D unclear. From germline, CDR1 is SNHLY and CDR2 FYNNEI. Trimming removed 3 bases at V and 6 bases at J, with 12 bases between. This CDR3 comprises 14 residues. The CDR3: CASSERPALNTIYF. The CDR3 DNA is TGTGCCAGCAGTGAGAGACCCGCCTTAAACACCATATATTTT.

This clone was seen just once. The chain combines TRBV7-2 with TRBJ2-7, with 8 nucleotides matching TRBD1. CDR3 size: 14 residues. Trimming removed 4 bases from V and 3 bases from J; junction bases left unmatched: 5. Per the germline V gene, CDR1 is SGHTA and CDR2 is FQGNSA. CDR3 loop: CASSSRTGNYEQYF. CDR3 bases: TGTGCCAGCAGCTCCCGGACAGGGAACTACGAGCAGTACTTC.

V gene TRBV9 combines with J gene TRBJ2-7; TRBD2 aligns across 7 bases. CDR1 is SGDLS and CDR2 is YYNGEE in the germline V gene. V lost 2 bases to trimming and J lost 5 bases; unmatched junction nucleotides: 4. This CDR3 region has 13 residues. The CDR3 here is CASSVALADEQYF. In DNA form, the CDR3 reads TGTGCCAGCAGCGTGGCCCTAGCGGACGAGCAGTACTTC.

This chain links TRBV30 with TRBJ1-2; D possibly corresponds to TRBD1 (5 bases). V dropped 4 bases and J dropped 8 bases, with 11 bases sitting between them. CDR1 is GTSNPN, CDR2 SVGIG, per germline (reference sequence). The CDR3 totals 11 residues. The CDR3 DNA sequence: TGTGCCTGGACAGGGTTATACGGCTACACCTTC. Translating gives CAWTGLYGYTF. The variable domain in full, with the rest retrieved from reference TRBV30 and TRBJ1-2, is SQTIHQWPATLVQPVGSPLSLECTVEGTSNPNLYWYRQAAGRGLQLLFYSVGIGQISSEVPQNLSASRPQDRQFILSSKKLLLSDSGFYLCAWTGLYGYTFGSGTRLTVV.